This is a list of T cell receptor beta chains from one sample in a study of blood T cell repertoires in COVID-19. Assay: immunoSEQ multiplex PCR; the TCRdb copy retains only in-frame clones and omits some. The sample lists roughly 76,000 clones, approximately 90% occurring once. Sequenced sample: peripheral blood. The receptors here all came from a man between 65 and 85 years old with active or convalescent COVID-19. Both conserved end residues are part of each CDR3. Fields, in order: V gene, J gene, CDR3 length, D gene, clone size, CDR3 DNA, CDR3 protein. D genes are given only for firm matches. Not every row has a clone size; where given, it reads once, few, many or a size class.

>TRBV21-1|TRBJ2-3|16|-|-
TGTGCCAGCAGCAAAGATCGGCAGGGGACCCTTGTTAGGCAGTATTTT
CASSKDRQGTLVRQYF
>TRBV5-4|TRBJ1-6|16|-|-
TGTGCCAGCAGCCCAGTGGGTCCAGGGGAGAGTTCACCCCTCCACTTT
CASSPVGPGESSPLHF
>TRBV5-1|TRBJ2-1|17|-|-
TGCGCCAGCAGCTTGGCCGTCGGGCGGGTCTACTACAATGAGCAGTTCTTC
CASSLAVGRVYYNEQFF
>TRBV28|TRBJ1-3|19|-|-
TGTGCCAGCAGTTTGAGTCAGGACATCTCATCCCCGGCTGGAAACACCATATATTTT
CASSLSQDISSPAGNTIYF
>TRBV4-3|TRBJ2-7|15|-|-
TGCGCCAGCAGCCAAGATGCCCAGCGCTCCTACGAGCAGTACTTC
CASSQDAQRSYEQYF
>TRBV19|TRBJ1-5|15|-|-
TGTGCCAGTAGTATTCTCCTACGAGGCAATCAGCCCCAGCATTTT
CASSILLRGNQPQHF
>TRBV20-1|TRBJ2-7|11|TRBD1|-
TGCAGTGCCCCAACAGAGGGGGCTCTTCCCTTC
CSAPTEGALPF
>TRBV30|TRBJ2-2|12|-|-
TGTGCCTGGAGTAAGGGGGCCGGGGAGCTGTTTTTT
CAWSKGAGELFF
>TRBV19|TRBJ1-5|15|-|-
TGTGCCAGTAGACCCCCAGGGGCGGGCAATCAGCCCCAGCATTTT
CASRPPGAGNQPQHF
>TRBV2|TRBJ1-5|15|-|-
TGTGCCAGCAGTCAAGCTGACACGGGCAATCAGCCCCAGCATTTT
CASSQADTGNQPQHF
>TRBV5-4|TRBJ1-2|15|TRBD1|-
TGTGCCAGCAGCCCGGGACAGGGGGTTGAATATGGCTACACCTTC
CASSPGQGVEYGYTF
>TRBV5-6|TRBJ1-5|15|-|few
TGTGCCAGCAGCTCCCCTAGGTCCCTTTTTATAGCCCAGCATTTT
CASSSPRSLFIAQHF
>TRBV5-5|TRBJ1-4|17|-|-
TGTGCCAGCAGCGGGGGGGATACAGGGTTTGATCTTGAAAAACTGTTTTTT
CASSGGDTGFDLEKLFF
>TRBV28|TRBJ2-2|15|-|-
TGTGCCAGCAGTCCCCCTCAGGGTTACACCGGGGAGCTGTTTTTT
CASSPPQGYTGELFF
>TRBV29-1|TRBJ1-2|11|-|-
TGCAGCGTCAACACAGGGTATGGCTACACCTTC
CSVNTGYGYTF
>TRBV4-2|TRBJ2-3|17|-|-
TGTGCCAGCAGCCAAGATGGGGGCGGGAGTGTCGCGGATACGCAGTATTTT
CASSQDGGGSVADTQYF
>TRBV2|TRBJ2-1|15|TRBD2|-
TGTGCCAGCAGTATACTAGCGGGAGGCCACAATGAGCAGTTCTTC
CASSILAGGHNEQFF